This TCR beta chain was retrieved from a study of beta chain features in type 1 diabetes. Findings and limits, study-wide: Researchers could not determine here whether HLA type influences TCRB rearrangement.

There are 15 residues in the CDR3. V shed 6 bases and J 0 bases; nucleotides not matched to a gene: 4. The germline V gene has CDR1 SNHLY and CDR2 FYNNEI. Expressed TCRB transcripts got sequenced, as all isolated RNA was reverse transcribed. Only in-frame clones appear in the TCRdb table, and some are missing; sequencing was by immunoSEQ multiplex PCR. The data show under 300,000 clones, around 7.3% seen once. Only a few counts were recorded for this clone. Its antigen is not identified. The chain is built from TRBV2 and TRBJ1-1; 10 bases line up with TRBD1. This clonotype was sampled from a young woman in good health. The sample comprised central memory CD4+ T cells from blood. Here the CDR3 reads CASSRTGGMNTEAFF. CDR3 DNA: TGTGCCAGCAGCCGGACAGGGGGTATGAACACTGAAGCTTTCTTT.